This T cell receptor beta chain appears in the sequencing data of a study of blood T cell repertoires in COVID-19. As originally analysed: By means of reference gene primer amplification, nucleated cell counts were estimated. The protocol was immunoSEQ multiplex PCR, while the TCRdb copy is restricted to in-frame clones and leaves out a portion. V, J and clone size are those of that table, while D and trimming were read from the DNA. The repertoire includes hundreds of thousands of clones, 90% of them detected once, and roughly 1.6% sits in the top ten. The ends were cut back, 0 bases at V and 2 bases at J, with 9 bases in the middle. This CDR3 spans 15 amino acids. Germline assignment: CDR1 SGHVS and CDR2 FQNEAQ.

The source is a young woman with acute COVID-19. This sequence joins TRBV7-8 and TRBJ2-3, with D unclear. Sequencing was done on a sample of PBMCs or T cells enriched from blood (not recorded which). CDR3 bases: TGTGCCAGCAGCTTAGCTCTTATCTTCACAGATACGCAGTATTTT. Translated: CASSLALIFTDTQYF.